The source of this T cell receptor beta chain is a study of cytomegalovirus exposure and HLA in healthy donors listed by TCRdb under 2017. With respect to the entire study: In an earlier analysis of 550 to 750 of the donors, 276 Gb of sequence data and 100 million or so unique TCR beta sequences from roughly 180 million T cells were reported. An early release covering approximately 600 HLA-typed donors comprised about 310 gigabases of sequencing data and some 79 million unique TCR sequences. Of the 300 to 500 genotyped donors, less than 90% were placed in the genetic ancestry cluster associated with self-reported Caucasian donors. The study aimed to test whether cataloging public T cell receptors could reveal signatures of past pathogen exposure. The study profiled the T cell repertoires of about 720 subjects by immunosequencing and related them to cytomegalovirus serostatus. In addition to the first cohort of about 650 subjects, a separate validation cohort of approximately 130 different subjects was used. The study combined high-throughput TCR immunosequencing, statistical association of individual TCRs with disease status, and machine learning to predict cytomegalovirus infection status. A later analysis re-analyzed previously published TCR beta repertoires from about 600 donors and added high-resolution HLA genotyping to study TCR occurrence patterns. Rather than using new phenotypic data, the later analysis identified candidate immune exposures from TCR beta sequences and from how often those sequences occurred across donors. An earlier analysis of approximately 630 of the donors applied high-throughput TCR beta sequencing to assess whether each TCR beta V gene segment acted as functional or pseudogenic. Donor age, sex, ethnicity and CMV serostatus were compiled alongside the repertoire data. A later genetic analysis used genome-wide SNP genotypes for about three fifths of the 666 donors, treating that subset as a discovery cohort. Every repertoire in the discovery cohort had been generated on one and the same sequencing platform. HLA typing included class I and class II loci at four-digit resolution. The number of donors typed differed by locus, with roughly 620-630 for A, B, C, DRB1 and DQB1, about 500 for DQA1, under 610 for DPA1, and some 450 for DPB1. Because of strong linkage in the cohort, 4 to 6 DR-DQ haplotypes were treated as single units for association and clustering. Among a few hundred genotyped donors of the cohort, an average of 235,054 unique TCR beta nucleotide sequences were sequenced per donor, roughly 18% of them non-productive.

What the work shows at the level of the full study, not this receptor alone: Linkage disequilibrium might explain the correlated functional status among segregating V segments, but an unknown experimental factor could not be excluded. A later analysis reported that several top co-occurrence clusters appeared linked to parvovirus B19, influenza, CMV and Epstein-Barr virus. A further reported finding was that TCR beta sequences accurately predicted the HLA-A and HLA-B alleles for most subjects in the first cohort. A later analysis found that HLA-associated TCR beta chains were more clonally expanded and had lower generation probabilities than equally common non-associated chains. In a later analysis, most CMV-associated TCR beta chains were found to appear HLA-restricted, with HLA associations seemingly driven largely by CMV exposure. When HLA alleles, especially DR and DQ, strongly co-occurred, attributing TCR associations to individual alleles was difficult. A later genetic analysis reported fewer N-insertions in productive TCRs among donors in an Asian-associated ancestry cluster than the roughly 650-donor mean. Three of the identified cytomegalovirus-associated TCR beta chains were confirmed in vitro to be specific for cytomegalovirus antigens. The only immune exposure information available for the cohort was CMV serostatus. In an earlier analysis of roughly 560 of the donors, most TCR beta V segments were observed in productive rearrangements about 90% or about 30% of the time, broadly matching IMGT annotations. According to a later analysis, TCR association rates differed among HLA loci, with DRB1 alleles showing the most associated TCRs and HLA-C alleles showing the fewest. An association between a missense DCLRE1C variant and V-gene and J-gene trimming of TCR beta chains was found in a later genetic analysis and replicated in an independent cohort. Specific HLA alleles were associated with around 18,000 TCR beta sequences at a false discovery rate of 0.05 in a later analysis. Because counts were too low, approximately 15 rarely observed V segments, including chromosome 9 orphons, were excluded from the earlier analysis of some 590 of the donors. Cytomegalovirus status was reported to be diagnosed by the classifier with high specificity and sensitivity in both the original and validation cohorts. Sequencing depth was assumed to be roughly uniform across donors in the presence/absence analyses, though that assumption may not hold. It was suggested by the authors that the approach could potentially be generalized to other disease states and immunological phenotypes. The study listed 170 or so TCR beta chains as associated with cytomegalovirus. Because HLA typing was unavailable for some donors at each locus, only the typed subset was used in association tests. In this cohort, only TCR beta chains were sequenced, and detectable features were limited by the absence of alpha or paired-chain data. A cluster of highly shared sequence variants was judged likely to represent a technical artifact of the sequencing pipeline. While some public TCRs were present in many individuals, most TCR sequences turned up only very rarely across donors.

The cohort consisted of 670 or so healthy bone marrow donors. Cohort members were all nominally healthy when sampled, although unrecorded immune exposures were likely present. The donor was CMV seronegative and was included in the group of several hundred seronegative cohort members. Every donor gave a peripheral blood sample, and the peripheral blood mononuclear cells from that sample were used for TCR beta sequencing. Genomic DNA was extracted from the blood cell samples with the Qiagen DNeasy Blood Extraction Kit. Details on this clone: There is no known antigen for this receptor. Base qualities are not provided; no much larger clone lies one nucleotide away.

The library was built by means of the immunoSEQ multiplex PCR assay. For the multiplex PCR, a mixture combining 60 forward primers for TCR Vbeta segments and 13 reverse primers for TCR Jbeta segments was used. Amplification of the CDR3 region of rearranged TCR beta genes was performed with a multiplex PCR assay on genomic DNA. Amplified TCR beta libraries were sequenced as 87-base-pair reads on the Illumina HiSeq System. The source study handled its data this way. A later analysis tallied 75 million to 85 million unique TCR beta chains across the 700 or so repertoires, and roughly 11 million of those chains were shared by two or more donors. A nearest-neighbor algorithm error-corrected the raw reads and collapsed the reads into unique sequences, merging closely related sequences to remove PCR and sequencing errors. Alignment of CDR3 sequences to IMGT reference sequences was used to assign V, D and J gene segments. For a sequence to be retained, a match of at least six nucleotides to both a V gene segment and a J gene segment was required. Rearrangements were classified as productive when the CDR3 lacked stop codons and remained in frame with V and J, and all other rearrangements were classified as non-productive. CDR3 was defined by IMGT convention, running from the second conserved V-encoded cysteine to the conserved J-encoded phenylalanine. In an earlier analysis of around 600 of the donors, sequences lacking an unambiguous match to a single V gene segment were excluded. An earlier analysis of fewer than 750 of the donors called V segments functional above 56.7% productive rearrangements and segregating when the between-donor standard deviation exceeded 5%. A statistical classification framework was built for diagnosing cytomegalovirus status from the catalog of TCR beta chain sequences. V and J gene assignment, in a later analysis, came from comparing TCR nucleotide sequences with IMGT/GENE-DB human TR gene sequences. In a later analysis, CDR3 sequences and most-parsimonious VDJ recombination scenarios were assigned using the TCRdist pipeline. In a later analysis, each TCR beta chain was defined by its CDR3 amino acid sequence together with its V-gene family, and reads without a unique V-gene family were excluded. In a later analysis, nearly 600 highly shared, low-generation-probability nucleotide sequences were removed to address suspected cross-contamination and a sequencing artifact. In a later analysis, a clonal expansion index for each public chain was calculated from normalized within-repertoire ranks of inferred template counts. In a later analysis, generation probabilities were computed using a VDJ recombination model fitted to out-of-frame rearrangements, and the results were checked against IGoR. In a later analysis, TCR-TCR, TCR-HLA and TCR-CMV co-occurrence was scored with hypergeometric tests, and a repertoire-size bias correction was applied to TCR pairs. In a later analysis, false discovery rates were estimated by permuting HLA or CMV assignments 20 times. A later analysis grouped co-occurring TCRs with DBSCAN, adding TCRdist sequence similarity when clustering within HLA-allele-positive subsets. For co-occurrence clustering, repertoires with fewer than 30,000 or more than 120,000 public chains were excluded, along with several repertoires with anomalous nucleotide sharing. TCRdb retrieved this table from immuneACCESS and kept in-frame rearrangements only. Not all clones are present; in checked studies, unresolved V genes account for under half, and no reason is known for the remainder. V and J calls plus clone size are reproduced from that table; the DNA served to infer D and trimming. Here the sample has 40,000 to 55,000 clones; around 68% occur a single time. The ten largest clones represent approximately 6% of the sample.

Sequenced input: PBMCs. The clonotype originates from a man in his thirties or forties in good health and CMV-seronegative.

CDR3 loop: CASRGASESFF. The bases read TGTGCCAGCAGGGGAGCATCCGAAAGCTTCTTT. This sequence uses TRBV6-5 and TRBJ1-1, with an unclear D gene assignment. V is clipped by 6 bases and J by 14 bases, and the sequence between their germline boundaries is 16 bases long. According to the germline V gene, CDR1 reads MNHEY and CDR2 reads SVGAGI. From the cysteine through the phenylalanine, the CDR3 covers 11 amino acids. Only CDR3 DNA remains: 33 bases, in frame from the first base.